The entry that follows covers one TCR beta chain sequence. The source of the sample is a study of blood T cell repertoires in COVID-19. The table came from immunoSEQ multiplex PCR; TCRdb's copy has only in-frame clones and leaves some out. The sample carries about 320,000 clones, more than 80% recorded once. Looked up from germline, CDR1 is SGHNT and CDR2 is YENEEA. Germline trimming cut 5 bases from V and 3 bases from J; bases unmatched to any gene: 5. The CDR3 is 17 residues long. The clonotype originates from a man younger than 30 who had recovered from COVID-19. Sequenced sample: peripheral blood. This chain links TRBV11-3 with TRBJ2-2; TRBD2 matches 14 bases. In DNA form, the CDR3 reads TGTGCCAGCAGCCCCGGGACTAGCGGGAGTTACACCGGGGAGCTGTTTTTT. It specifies CASSPGTSGSYTGELFF.